The T cell receptor beta chain under discussion was sequenced for a study of blood T cell repertoires in COVID-19 (dated by TCRdb to 2018 to 2020). Notes on the research overall: Collaborator samples came from the United States, Italy and Spain and covered acute and convalescent phases of COVID-19. The material from the prospective study consisted of cDNA or gDNA derived from T cells, B-cell-depleted T cells, or PBMCs. The dataset comprised deeply sampled blood TCRbeta repertoires from subjects exposed to, actively infected with, or recovered from COVID-19. The repertoires were released in a freely available public database intended as a resource for research on the immune response to SARS-CoV-2. The samples were drawn from the first 160 participants of the ongoing ImmuneRACE study and from some 1,300 subjects provided by 6 global collaborators. A de-identified subject ID, COVID-19 status, age in years and sex were almost always included in the sample metadata. Where HLA class I and class II types were available, the types were taken from metadata supplied by the sample provider, not from assay-based typing.

TCRbeta CDR3 regions were amplified from genomic DNA using the immunoSEQ Assay, a bias-controlled multiplex PCR. As for the authors' bioinformatics: The number of nucleated cells in each sample was estimated by amplification of reference gene primers within the assay. To quantify the absolute abundance of each unique TCRbeta CDR3 rearrangement, sequence reads were collapsed and filtered. For each sample, productive Simpson clonality was calculated as the square root of Simpson's diversity index across productive rearrangements. In its TCRdb copy, this immuneACCESS table keeps in-frame sequences only and misses some clones. Where compared with another copy, unresolved V genes explain less than half of these, and the others have no known cause. The DNA was the basis for D and trimming; V, J and clone size are from that table. Here the sample has about 430,000 clones; approximately 88% occur a single time. The biggest ten clones account for approximately 1% of the sample.

Enrolling through a virtual design, the prospective study's participants ranged in age from about 18 to 89 years and lived across 20 to 30 United States geographic areas. In the prospective study, participants were assigned to cohorts based on the clinical history participants reported in a screening survey and a study questionnaire. In the prospective study, mobile phlebotomists collected whole blood, serum and a nasopharyngeal or oropharyngeal swab from each participant. Prospective study participants could optionally give additional blood draws and questionnaires over a roughly 2-month period. Prospective study blood samples were shipped either frozen or at room temperature before DNA extraction. Compared with germline, V lacks 1 base and J lacks 6 bases; bases without a gene match: 11. The CDR3 has 17 amino acids, counting the end cysteine and phenylalanine. CDR3 DNA only is kept here, 51 bases in frame from base 1. As encoded in the germline V gene, CDR1 is SGHVS while CDR2 is FNYEAQ.

On this clone itself: It has no known antigen specificity. Base qualities were left out, and no much larger clone turns up one base away.

Study-wide conclusions, independent of this receptor: How much clinical and demographic metadata was included differed by source and by participant, and the metadata was provided uncurated.

The rearrangement combines TRBV7-6 with TRBJ2-3, and 9 bases in between align with TRBD2. The sequencing sample was made of PBMCs or T cells enriched from blood (not recorded which). This sequence originates from a woman younger than 45 with acute COVID-19. The CDR3 has the sequence CASSLGPAGGLGDTQYF. The DNA is as follows: TGTGCCAGCAGCTTAGGGCCAGCGGGGGGCCTGGGGGATACGCAGTATTTT.